This TCR beta chain was profiled in a study of low-dose radiotherapy and immunotherapy resistance in tumors. At the level of the study: Cohort 2 patients were irradiated with 1 Gy every two weeks, reaching 13 Gy over 26 weeks. Cyclophosphamide was given intravenously at 200 mg/m2 every two weeks, and each dose came one day before radiation and immunotherapy.

This clonotype was seen ten or more times. CDR1 and CDR2 from the germline V gene are LNHDA and SQIVND (reference sequence). This CDR3 has 16 residues. Trimming took 5 bases from V and 4 from J, leaving 19 bases between them. Covering alpha and beta chains, TRAV- and TRBV-specific primers were used for the first-strand cDNA. Over 20 PCR cycles, TCRs were amplified from a constant-region primer and V-primer adapter. TCRdb fed the reads into MiXCR, producing one record per CDR3 protein. The table records under 90,000 distinct CDR3 sequences, roughly a sixth of them present only once. The time point was: before trial treatment.

The TCR comes from a male donor with prostate cancer. The sample was PBMCs, taken before treatment. The chain recombines TRBV19 with TRBJ2-3; perhaps TRBD2 as D (6 bases). This chain's CDR3 is CASSPLGDLVADTQYF. The DNA for the CDR3 is TGTGCCAGTAGTCCTCTCGGGGACTTAGTCGCAGATACGCAGTATTTT.